A single sample gave rise to the 10 T cell receptor beta chains below, sequenced in a study of T cell changes during pregnancy in multiple sclerosis (dated by TCRdb to between 2017 and 2020). Library preparation used the immunoSEQ multiplex PCR assay. TCRdb carries this immuneACCESS record with in-frame sequences only. Its versions omit some clonotypes, under half of them owing to an unresolved V gene in the studies checked, with the rest unexplained. Present in this sample are about 50,000 clones, 90% to 95% of which were seen just once. Of the sample, about 4.5% falls within the top ten clones. The sequencing used CD8+ T cells from peripheral blood mononuclear cells, collected in the first trimester of pregnancy. The receptors were gathered from a female donor with multiple sclerosis, enrolled in a pregnancy study.

DNA for the CDR3: TGTGCCAGCAGCTTTTCGGGACACTCAGGGGGAGGCACTGAAGCTTTCTTT. It is translated as CASSFSGHSGGGTEAFF. V and J are TRBV7-8 and TRBJ1-1; 7 nucleotides match TRBD1. V shed 3 bases and J 4 bases; nucleotides not matched to a gene: 14. CDR1 and CDR2 (germline): SGHVS, FQNEAQ. The CDR3 spans 17 residues.

The CDR3 protein is CASSPPRTGGAEQFF. The CDR3 nucleotides read TGTGCCAGCTCACCACCGCGGACAGGGGGGGCCGAGCAGTTCTTC. The chain has TRBV18 and TRBJ2-1; 10 bases match TRBD1. Germline loops: CDR1 KGHSH, CDR2 LQKENI. J gave up 10 bases and V 0 bases, and 6 bases lay outside the gene matches. The CDR3 has 15 residues.

V gene TRBV12-5 combines with J gene TRBJ2-5; maybe TRBD1 (7 bases). Trimming took 6 bases from V and 5 from J, leaving 19 bases between them. From germline, CDR1 is LGHNT and CDR2 FRNRAP. The CDR3 has 15 amino acids. CDR3 coding DNA: TGTGCTAGTGGCTCTGACAGGGAGGCAGAGGAGACCCAGTACTTC. Translation gives CASGSDREAEETQYF.

The chain is built from TRBV9 and TRBJ2-2; no clear D gene. Per the germline V gene, CDR1 is SGDLS and CDR2 is YYNGEE. CDR3 length equals 14 residues. V was clipped by 2 bases and J by 2 bases, with 7 bases between them. CDR3 nucleotides: TGTGCCAGCAGCGTGGGCAATAACACCGGGGAGCTGTTTTTT. This codes for CASSVGNNTGELFF.

J is TRBJ1-4 and V is TRBV5-4, with TRBD1 matching 7 bases. This CDR3 contains 14 residues. The ends lost 3 bases at V and 8 bases at J; junction bases unmatched: 7. CDR1 and CDR2 (germline): SGHNT, YYREEE (reference sequence). The CDR3 bases are TGTGCCAGCAGCTCAGTTGCGACAGGGGAAAAACTGTTTTTT. It is translated as CASSSVATGEKLFF.

CDR3 DNA: TGTGCCAGCAGGGTCTTCTACGGTCAGCCCCAGCATTTT. Amino acid sequence: CASRVFYGQPQHF. The chain is built from TRBV27 and TRBJ1-5; D gene ambiguous. Germline-derived CDR1 and CDR2 are MNHEY and SMNVEV (reference sequence). This CDR3 comprises 13 residues. Trimming pared 6 bases from V and 6 bases from J, leaving 12 bases between.

DNA for the CDR3: TGTGCCAGCAGCCAAGCAATAGCGGGAGATATGAATGAGCAGTTCTTC. Amino acids: CASSQAIAGDMNEQFF. The chain has TRBV14 and TRBJ2-1; 9 bases match TRBD2. V shed 1 base, J shed 7 bases, and the junction held 8 bases outside the gene matches. The CDR3 consists of 16 residues. The germline gives CDR1 SGHDN, CDR2 FVKESK.

The V call is TRBV7-3, the J call TRBJ1-6; D remains unclear. CDR1 SGHTA and CDR2 FQGTGA come from the germline V gene. Trimming pared 10 bases from V and 0 bases from J, leaving 13 bases between. The CDR3 totals 15 residues. CDR3 sequence reads: CATGGGSSYNSPLHF. The CDR3 DNA is TGTGCCACCGGCGGCGGAAGCTCCTATAATTCACCCCTCCACTTT.

This rearrangement joins TRBV5-1 to TRBJ1-2; D not resolved. The CDR3 has 16 residues. Germline-derived CDR1 and CDR2 are SGHRS and YFSETQ. Trimming took 1 base from V and 8 from J, leaving 21 bases between them. The DNA of the CDR3 is TGCGCCAGCAGCTTGCCGGGGTCAGAGCTCTCGTTGGGCTACACCTTC. As protein: CASSLPGSELSLGYTF.

This CDR3 is CASSFEVTGNTEAFF. DNA of the CDR3: TGTGCCAGCAGCTTTGAAGTCACGGGAAACACTGAAGCTTTCTTT. The rearrangement joins TRBV7-2 to TRBJ1-1, with D unresolved. The CDR3 has 15 amino acids. V lost 3 bases and J lost 2, with 13 bases in between. In germline, CDR1 is SGHTA, CDR2 FQGNSA.